This T cell receptor beta chain was recorded in a study of cytomegalovirus exposure and HLA in healthy donors. This CDR3 comprises 17 residues. V shed 5 bases, J shed 4 bases, and the junction held 16 bases outside the gene matches. CDR1 is MNHEY, CDR2 SMNVEV, per germline (reference sequence). As regards this clone: Its cognate antigen is unknown.

Study-wide results and limits: The productive fraction for most TCR beta V segments was about 87% or about 30% in an earlier analysis.

A multiplex PCR was run with 60 Vbeta primers and 13 Jbeta primers. Sequenced by immunoSEQ multiplex PCR; TCRdb stores in-frame clones only, minus some. The top ten clones hold about 1.7% of a sample with 150,000 to 200,000 clones, 81% of them seen once. The clonotype originates from a man aged 18 to 29 in good health and CMV-seronegative. Sequencing was performed on PBMCs. This rearrangement joins TRBV27 to TRBJ2-7; TRBD1 aligns across 8 bases. DNA for the CDR3: TGTGCCAGCAGTCCCTCTCATCAGGGGGCTTTTTTTTACGAGCAGTACTTC. Amino acid sequence: CASSPSHQGAFFYEQYF.